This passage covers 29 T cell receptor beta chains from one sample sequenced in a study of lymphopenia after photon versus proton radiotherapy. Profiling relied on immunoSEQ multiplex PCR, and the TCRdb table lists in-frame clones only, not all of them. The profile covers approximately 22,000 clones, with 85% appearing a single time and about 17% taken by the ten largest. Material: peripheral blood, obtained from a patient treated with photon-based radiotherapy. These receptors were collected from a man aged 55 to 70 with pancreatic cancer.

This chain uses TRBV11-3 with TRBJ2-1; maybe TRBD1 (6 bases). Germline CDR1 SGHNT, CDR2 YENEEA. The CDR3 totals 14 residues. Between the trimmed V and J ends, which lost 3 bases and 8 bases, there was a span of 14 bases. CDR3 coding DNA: TGTGCCAGCAGCTTCCGGGACAATAGGGATGAGCAGTTCTTC. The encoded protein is CASSFRDNRDEQFF.

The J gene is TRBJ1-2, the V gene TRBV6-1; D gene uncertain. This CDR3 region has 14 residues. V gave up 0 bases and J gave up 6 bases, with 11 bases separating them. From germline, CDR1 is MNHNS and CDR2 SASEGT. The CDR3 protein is CASSEATPTDGYTF. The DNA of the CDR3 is TGTGCCAGCAGTGAAGCGACGCCAACCGATGGCTACACCTTC.

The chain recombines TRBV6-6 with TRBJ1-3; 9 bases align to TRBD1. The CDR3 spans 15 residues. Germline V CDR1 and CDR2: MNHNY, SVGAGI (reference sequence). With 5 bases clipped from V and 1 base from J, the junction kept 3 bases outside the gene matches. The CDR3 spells CASSRDRASGNTIYF. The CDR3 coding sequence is TGTGCCAGCAGTCGGGACAGGGCGTCTGGAAACACCATATATTTT.

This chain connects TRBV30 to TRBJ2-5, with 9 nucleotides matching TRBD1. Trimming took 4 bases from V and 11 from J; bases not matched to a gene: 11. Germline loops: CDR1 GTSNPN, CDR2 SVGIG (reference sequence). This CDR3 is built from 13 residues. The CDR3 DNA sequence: TGTGCCTGGATGGGACAGGGCAGAGGAGAGCAGTACTTC. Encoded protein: CAWMGQGRGEQYF. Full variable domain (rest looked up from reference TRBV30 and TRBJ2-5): SQTIHQWPATLVQPVGSPLSLECTVEGTSNPNLYWYRQAAGRGLQLLFYSVGIGQISSEVPQNLSASRPQDRQFILSSKKLLLSDSGFYLCAWMGQGRGEQYFGPGTRLLVL.

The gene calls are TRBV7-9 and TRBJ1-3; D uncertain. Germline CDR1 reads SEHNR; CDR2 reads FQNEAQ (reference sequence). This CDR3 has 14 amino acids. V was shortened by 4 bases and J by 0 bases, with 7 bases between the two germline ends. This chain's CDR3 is CASSSGVSGNTIYF. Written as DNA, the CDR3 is TGTGCCAGCAGCTCAGGTGTCTCTGGAAACACCATATATTTT.

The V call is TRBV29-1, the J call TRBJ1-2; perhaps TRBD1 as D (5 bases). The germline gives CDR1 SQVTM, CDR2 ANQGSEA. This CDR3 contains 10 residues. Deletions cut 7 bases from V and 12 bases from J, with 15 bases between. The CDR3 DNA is TGCAGCGCCGGAGGTTGGGGGGACACCTTC. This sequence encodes CSAGGWGDTF. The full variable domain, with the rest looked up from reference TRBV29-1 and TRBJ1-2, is SAVISQKPSRDICQRGTSLTIQCQVDSQVTMMFWYRQQPGQSLTLIATANQGSEATYESGFVIDKFPISRPNLTFSTLTVSNMSPEDSSIYLCSAGGWGDTFGSGTRLTVV.

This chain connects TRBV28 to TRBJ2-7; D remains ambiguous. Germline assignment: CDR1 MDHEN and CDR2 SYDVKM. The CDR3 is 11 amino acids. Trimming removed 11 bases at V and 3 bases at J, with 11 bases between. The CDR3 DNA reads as TGTGCCGCAGCCGGCAGCTACGAGCAGTACTTC. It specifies CAAAGSYEQYF.

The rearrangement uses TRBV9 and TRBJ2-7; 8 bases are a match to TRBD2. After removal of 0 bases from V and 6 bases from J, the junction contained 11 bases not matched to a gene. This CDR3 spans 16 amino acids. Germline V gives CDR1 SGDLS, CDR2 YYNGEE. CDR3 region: CASSVGAGGLEGEQYF. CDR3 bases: TGTGCCAGCAGCGTAGGCGCGGGGGGCCTTGAAGGCGAGCAGTACTTC.

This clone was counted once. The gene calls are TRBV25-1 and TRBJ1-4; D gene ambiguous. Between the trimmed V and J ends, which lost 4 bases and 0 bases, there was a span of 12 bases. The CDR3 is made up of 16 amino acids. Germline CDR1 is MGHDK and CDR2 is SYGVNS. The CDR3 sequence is CASSVAGKATNEKLFF. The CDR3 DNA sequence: TGTGCCAGCAGTGTCGCGGGGAAAGCAACTAATGAAAAACTGTTTTTT.

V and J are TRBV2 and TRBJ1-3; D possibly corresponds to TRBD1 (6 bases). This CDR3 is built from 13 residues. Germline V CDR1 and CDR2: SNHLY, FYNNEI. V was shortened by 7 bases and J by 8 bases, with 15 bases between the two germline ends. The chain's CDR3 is CASTPDRGDTIYF. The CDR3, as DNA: TGTGCCAGCACCCCGGACAGAGGAGACACCATATATTTT.

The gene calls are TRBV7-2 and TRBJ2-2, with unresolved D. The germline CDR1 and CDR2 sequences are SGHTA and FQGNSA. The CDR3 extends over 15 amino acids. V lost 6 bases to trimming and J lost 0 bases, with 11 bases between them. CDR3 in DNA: TGTGCCAGCAGACCTTACACGTCGAACACCGGGGAGCTGTTTTTT. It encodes CASRPYTSNTGELFF.

The CDR3 here is CASGPTGGGGANVLTF. CDR3 sequence (DNA): TGCGCCAGCGGCCCGACAGGGGGCGGAGGGGCCAACGTCCTGACTTTC. V is TRBV5-1 and J is TRBJ2-6; the match to TRBD1 covers 10 bases. With 7 bases clipped from V and 4 bases from J, the junction kept 8 bases outside the gene matches. Looked up from germline, CDR1 is SGHRS and CDR2 is YFSETQ. The CDR3 covers 16 residues.

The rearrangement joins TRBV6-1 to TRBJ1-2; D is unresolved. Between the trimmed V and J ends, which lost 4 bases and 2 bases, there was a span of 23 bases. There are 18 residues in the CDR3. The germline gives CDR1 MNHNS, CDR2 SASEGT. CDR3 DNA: TGTGCCAGCAGTGGCACTATGTCCGAGGGCAGTGTAAACTATGGCTACACCTTC. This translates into CASSGTMSEGSVNYGYTF.

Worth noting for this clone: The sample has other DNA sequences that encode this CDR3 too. For the CDR3, the DNA is TGCAGCGTTACCCTTTACAATGAGCAGTTCTTC. Amino acids: CSVTLYNEQFF. The V call is TRBV29-1, the J call TRBJ2-1; D unresolved. The CDR3 runs 11 residues. CDR1 is SQVTM and CDR2 is ANQGSEA in the germline V gene. The ends were cut back, 5 bases at V and 4 bases at J, with 6 bases in the middle.

CDR3 DNA: TGTGCCAGCAGGCGGACAGGGGAGAGCAATCAGCCCCAGCATTTT. Protein sequence: CASRRTGESNQPQHF. The V and J genes are TRBV6-5 and TRBJ1-5, with TRBD1 identical over 9 bases. The CDR3 has 15 amino acids. The V segment lost 6 bases and the J segment 1 base; nucleotides outside the gene matches: 4. Looked up from germline, CDR1 is MNHEY and CDR2 is SVGAGI.

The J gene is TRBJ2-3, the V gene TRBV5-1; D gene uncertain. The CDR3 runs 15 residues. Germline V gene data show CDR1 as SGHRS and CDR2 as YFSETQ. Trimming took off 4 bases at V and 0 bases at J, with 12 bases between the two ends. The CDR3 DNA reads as TGCGCCAGCAGCGGTACTACCTCTAGCACAGATACGCAGTATTTT. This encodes CASSGTTSSTDTQYF.

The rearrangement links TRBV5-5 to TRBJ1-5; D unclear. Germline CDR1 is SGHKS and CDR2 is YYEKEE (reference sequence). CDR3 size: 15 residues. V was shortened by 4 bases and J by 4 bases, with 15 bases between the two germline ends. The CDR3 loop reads CASSHHEISNQPQHF. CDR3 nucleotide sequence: TGTGCCAGCAGCCACCATGAGATTAGTAATCAGCCCCAGCATTTT.

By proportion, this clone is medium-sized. In DNA form, the CDR3 reads TGTGCCAGCAGTGAATTTGAGTATAGCAATCAGCCCCAGCATTTT. Translating gives CASSEFEYSNQPQHF. The V call is TRBV6-1, the J call TRBJ1-5; no clear D gene. CDR3 length: 15 amino acids. The V and J ends lost 2 bases and 0 bases respectively, with 8 bases between them. Per the germline V gene, CDR1 is MNHNS and CDR2 is SASEGT.

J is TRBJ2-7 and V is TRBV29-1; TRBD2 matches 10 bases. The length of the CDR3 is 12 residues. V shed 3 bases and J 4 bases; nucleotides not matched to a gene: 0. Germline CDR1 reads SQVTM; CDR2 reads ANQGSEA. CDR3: CSVEGLAYEQYF. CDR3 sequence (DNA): TGCAGCGTTGAGGGACTAGCGTACGAGCAGTACTTC.

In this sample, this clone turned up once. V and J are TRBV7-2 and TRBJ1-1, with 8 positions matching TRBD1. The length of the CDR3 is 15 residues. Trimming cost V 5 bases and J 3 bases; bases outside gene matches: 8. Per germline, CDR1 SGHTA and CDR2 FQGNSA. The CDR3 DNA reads TGTGCCAGCAGCATCGACAGGGGAGATGACACTGAAGCTTTCTTT. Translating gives CASSIDRGDDTEAFF.

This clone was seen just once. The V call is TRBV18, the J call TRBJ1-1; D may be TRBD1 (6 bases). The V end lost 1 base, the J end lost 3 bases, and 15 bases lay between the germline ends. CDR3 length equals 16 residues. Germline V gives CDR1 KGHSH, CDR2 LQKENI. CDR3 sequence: CASSPLRGKFDTEAFF. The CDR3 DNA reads TGTGCCAGCTCACCACTAAGGGGGAAGTTCGACACTGAAGCTTTCTTT. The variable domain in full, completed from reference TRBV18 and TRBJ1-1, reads NAGVMQNPRHLVRRRGQEARLRCSPMKGHSHVYWYRQLPEEGLKFMVYLQKENIIDESGMPKERFSAEFPKEGPSILRIQQVVRGDSAAYFCASSPLRGKFDTEAFFGQGTRLTVV.

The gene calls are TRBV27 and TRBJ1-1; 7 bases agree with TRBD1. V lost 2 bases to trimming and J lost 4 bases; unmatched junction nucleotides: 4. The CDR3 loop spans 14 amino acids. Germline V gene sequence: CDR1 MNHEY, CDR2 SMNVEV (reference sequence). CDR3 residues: CASSLLYRGTEAFF. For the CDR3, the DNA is TGTGCCAGCAGTTTACTCTACAGGGGCACTGAAGCTTTCTTT.

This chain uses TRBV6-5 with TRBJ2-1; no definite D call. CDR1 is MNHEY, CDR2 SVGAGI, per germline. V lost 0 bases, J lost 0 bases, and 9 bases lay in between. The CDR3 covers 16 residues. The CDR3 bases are TGTGCCAGCAGTTACTCTTCAGATAGCTCCTACAATGAGCAGTTCTTC. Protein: CASSYSSDSSYNEQFF.

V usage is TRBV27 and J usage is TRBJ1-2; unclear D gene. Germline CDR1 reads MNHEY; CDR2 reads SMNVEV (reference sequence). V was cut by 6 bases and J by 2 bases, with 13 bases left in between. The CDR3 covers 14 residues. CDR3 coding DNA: TGTGCCAGCAGGGGATCGGGAGGGAACTATGGCTACACCTTC. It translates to CASRGSGGNYGYTF.

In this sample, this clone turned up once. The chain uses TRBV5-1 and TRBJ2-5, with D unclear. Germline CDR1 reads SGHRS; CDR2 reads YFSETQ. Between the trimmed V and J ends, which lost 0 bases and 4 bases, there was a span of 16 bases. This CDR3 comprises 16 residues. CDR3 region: CASSLGPKQLGETQYF. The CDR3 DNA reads TGCGCCAGCAGCTTGGGGCCTAAACAGCTGGGAGAGACCCAGTACTTC.

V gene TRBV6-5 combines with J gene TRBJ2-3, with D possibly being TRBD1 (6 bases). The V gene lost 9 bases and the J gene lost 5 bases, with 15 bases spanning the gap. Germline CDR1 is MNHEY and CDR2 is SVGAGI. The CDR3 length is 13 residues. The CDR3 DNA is TGTGCCAGACAGGGTCGTGGAAAAGATACGCAGTATTTT. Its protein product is CARQGRGKDTQYF.

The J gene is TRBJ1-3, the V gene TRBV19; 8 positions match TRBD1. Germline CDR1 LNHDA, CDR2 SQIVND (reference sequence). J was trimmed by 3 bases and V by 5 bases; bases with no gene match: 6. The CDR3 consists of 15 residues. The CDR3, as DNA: TGTGCCAGTAGTCCGCAGGGGGCGCTTGGAAACACCATATATTTT. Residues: CASSPQGALGNTIYF.

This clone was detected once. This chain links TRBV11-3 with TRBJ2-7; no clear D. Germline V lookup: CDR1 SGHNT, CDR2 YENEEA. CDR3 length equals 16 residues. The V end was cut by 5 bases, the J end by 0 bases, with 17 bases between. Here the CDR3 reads CASSPPGSAFSYEQYF. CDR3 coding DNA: TGTGCCAGCAGCCCGCCCGGGTCGGCCTTCTCCTACGAGCAGTACTTC.

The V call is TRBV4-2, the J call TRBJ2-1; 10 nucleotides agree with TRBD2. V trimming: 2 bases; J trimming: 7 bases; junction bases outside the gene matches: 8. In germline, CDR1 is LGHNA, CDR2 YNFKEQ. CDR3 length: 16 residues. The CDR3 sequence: CASSQQRLAGINEQFF. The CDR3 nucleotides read TGTGCCAGCAGCCAACAGAGACTAGCGGGCATTAATGAGCAGTTCTTC.